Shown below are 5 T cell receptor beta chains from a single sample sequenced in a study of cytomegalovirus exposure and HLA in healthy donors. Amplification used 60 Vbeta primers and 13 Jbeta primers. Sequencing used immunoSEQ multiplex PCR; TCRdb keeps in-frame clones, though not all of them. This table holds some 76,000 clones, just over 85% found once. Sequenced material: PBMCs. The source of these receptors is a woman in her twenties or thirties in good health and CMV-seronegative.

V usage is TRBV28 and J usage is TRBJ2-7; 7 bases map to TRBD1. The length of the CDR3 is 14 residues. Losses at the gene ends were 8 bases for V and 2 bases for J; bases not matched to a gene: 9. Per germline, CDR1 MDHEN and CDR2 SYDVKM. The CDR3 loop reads CASVVSGGPYEQYF. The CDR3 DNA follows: TGTGCCAGCGTAGTGTCAGGGGGTCCCTACGAGCAGTACTTC.

The CDR3 loop reads CASSLSSQGIGGYTF. In DNA form, the CDR3 reads TGTGCCAGCAGTTTATCGTCGCAGGGGATTGGGGGCTACACCTTC. The chain couples TRBV27 to TRBJ1-2, with a weak D call TRBD1 (6 bases). Germline CDR1 is MNHEY and CDR2 is SMNVEV (reference sequence). This CDR3 is built from 15 residues. Deletions cut 0 bases from V and 8 bases from J, with 16 bases between.

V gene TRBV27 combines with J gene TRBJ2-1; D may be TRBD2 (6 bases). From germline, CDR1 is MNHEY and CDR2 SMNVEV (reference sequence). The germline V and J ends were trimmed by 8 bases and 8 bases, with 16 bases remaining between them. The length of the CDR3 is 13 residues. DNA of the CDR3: TGTGCCAGCCGAAGAGGAGGGATGGATGAGCAGTTCTTC. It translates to CASRRGGMDEQFF.

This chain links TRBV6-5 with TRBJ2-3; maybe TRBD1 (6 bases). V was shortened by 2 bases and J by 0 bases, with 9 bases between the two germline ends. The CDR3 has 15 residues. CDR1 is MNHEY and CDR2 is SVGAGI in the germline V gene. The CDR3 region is CASSYGGHSTDTQYF. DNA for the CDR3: TGTGCCAGCAGTTACGGGGGCCATAGCACAGATACGCAGTATTTT.

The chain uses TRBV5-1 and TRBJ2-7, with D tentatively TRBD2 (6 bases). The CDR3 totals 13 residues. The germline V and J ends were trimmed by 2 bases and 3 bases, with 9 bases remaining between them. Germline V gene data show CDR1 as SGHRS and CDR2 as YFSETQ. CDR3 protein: CASSFGGNYEQYF. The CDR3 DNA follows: TGCGCCAGCAGCTTCGGGGGAAACTACGAGCAGTACTTC.